This TCR beta chain was recorded in a study of persistence of HIV-infected CD4 T cells. General observations from the study: CMV- and Gag-responding cells had lower TCRbeta richness than CD3/CD28-responding cells.

Cells were stimulated with overlapping HIV-1 Gag 15-mer peptides. Sorted nonresponding memory CD4+ T cells were CD40L-negative, CD69-negative, CD45RO-high. The immunoSEQ assay was version 4, run in survey mode. The method was immunoSEQ multiplex PCR; TCRdb's version includes in-frame clones alone and lacks a portion of them. The sample yields 30,000 to 40,000 clones, 75% to 85% seen once. Worth noting for this clone: What it binds is unknown.

In germline, CDR1 is LNHNV, CDR2 YYDKDF (reference sequence). V lost 8 bases and J 6 bases, leaving 19 bases between the germline ends. The CDR3 has 14 amino acids. This sequence joins TRBV15 and TRBJ1-1, with no clear D. The sequenced sample was CD4+ T cells sorted from PBMCs after roughly 18-hour stimulation, obtained from a patient who received antiretroviral therapy. This TCR was recovered from an adult woman with HIV who was CMV-seropositive. In DNA form, the CDR3 reads TGTGCCACCTCCAACCGGGAGAAAAAATCTGAAGCTTTCTTT. Its protein is CATSNREKKSEAFF.